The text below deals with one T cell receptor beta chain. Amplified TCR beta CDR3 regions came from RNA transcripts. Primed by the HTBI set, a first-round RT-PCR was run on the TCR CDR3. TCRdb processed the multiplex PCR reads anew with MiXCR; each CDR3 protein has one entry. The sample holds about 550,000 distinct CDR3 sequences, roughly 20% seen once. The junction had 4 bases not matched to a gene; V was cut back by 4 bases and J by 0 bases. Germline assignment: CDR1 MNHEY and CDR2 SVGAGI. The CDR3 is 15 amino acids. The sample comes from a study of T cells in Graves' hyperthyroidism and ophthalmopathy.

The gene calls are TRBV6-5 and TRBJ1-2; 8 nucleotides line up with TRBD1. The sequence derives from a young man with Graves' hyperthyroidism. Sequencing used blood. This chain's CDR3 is CASSLQGAPNYGYTF. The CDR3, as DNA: TGTGCCAGCAGTTTGCAGGGGGCGCCTAACTATGGCTACACCTTC.